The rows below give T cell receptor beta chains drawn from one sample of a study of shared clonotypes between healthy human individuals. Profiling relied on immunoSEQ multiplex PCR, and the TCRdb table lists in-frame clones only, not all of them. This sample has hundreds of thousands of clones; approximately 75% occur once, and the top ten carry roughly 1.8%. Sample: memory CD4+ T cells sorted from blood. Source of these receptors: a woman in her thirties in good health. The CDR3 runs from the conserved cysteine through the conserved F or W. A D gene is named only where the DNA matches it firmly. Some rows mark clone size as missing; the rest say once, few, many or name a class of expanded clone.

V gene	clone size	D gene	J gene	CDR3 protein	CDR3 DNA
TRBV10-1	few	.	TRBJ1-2	CASRTGAANYGYTF	TGCGCCAGCAGAACAGGAGCCGCTAACTATGGCTACACCTTC
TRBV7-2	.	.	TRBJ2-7	CASSRAPLRGDYEQYF	TGTGCCAGCAGCCGGGCCCCCTTGCGAGGAGACTACGAGCAGTACTTC
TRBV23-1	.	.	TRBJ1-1	CASSLRGLLNTEAFF	TGCGCCAGCAGTCTTAGGGGACTCCTGAACACTGAAGCTTTCTTT
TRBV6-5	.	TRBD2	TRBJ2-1	CASRLAGGPREQFF	TGTGCCAGCAGACTAGCGGGAGGGCCTAGGGAGCAGTTCTTC
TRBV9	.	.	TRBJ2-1	CASGVGGQYNEQFF	TGTGCCAGCGGGGTCGGGGGACAATACAATGAGCAGTTCTTC
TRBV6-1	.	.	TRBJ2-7	CASRHRPKYEQYF	TGTGCCAGCAGACATCGGCCTAAGTACGAGCAGTACTTC
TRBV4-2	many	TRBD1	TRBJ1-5	CASSLTGAQHF	TGTGCCAGCAGCTTGACAGGGGCCCAGCATTTT
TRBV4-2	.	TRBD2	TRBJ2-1	CASSARAGDLGNEQFF	TGTGCCAGCAGCGCTAGGGCGGGAGATCTGGGGAATGAGCAGTTCTTC
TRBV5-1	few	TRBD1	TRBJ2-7	CASSLGWAEGGSEQYF	TGCGCCAGCAGCTTGGGGTGGGCCGAAGGGGGCAGCGAGCAGTACTTC
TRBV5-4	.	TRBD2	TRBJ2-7	CASSQELATVSYEQYF	TGTGCCAGCAGCCAAGAACTAGCGACCGTCTCATACGAGCAGTACTTC
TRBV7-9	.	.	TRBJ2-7	CASSSGGTATYEQYF	TGTGCCAGCAGCTCGGGAGGGACAGCCACCTACGAGCAGTACTTC
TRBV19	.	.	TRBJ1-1	CASSRDGSMNTEAFF	TGTGCCAGTAGCCGGGACGGCTCAATGAACACTGAAGCTTTCTTT
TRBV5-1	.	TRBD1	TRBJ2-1	CASTTGTVSSYNEQFF	TGCGCCAGCACCACCGGGACAGTAAGCTCCTACAATGAGCAGTTCTTC
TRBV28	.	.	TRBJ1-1	CASLILGTEAFF	TGTGCCAGCTTAATACTGGGCACTGAAGCTTTCTTT
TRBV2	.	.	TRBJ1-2	CASLSDYGYTF	TGTGCCAGCCTGTCCGACTATGGCTACACCTTC
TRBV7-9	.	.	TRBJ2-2	CASSTDRRTGELFF	TGTGCCAGCAGCACAGACAGGAGGACCGGGGAGCTGTTTTTT
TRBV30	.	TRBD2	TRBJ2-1	CAWSGELAGGYNEQFF	TGTGCCTGGAGTGGGGAACTAGCGGGAGGTTACAATGAGCAGTTCTTC
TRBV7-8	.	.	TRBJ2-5	CASSRTRDAPRQETQYF	TGTGCCAGCAGCCGTACAAGGGACGCGCCCCGGCAAGAGACCCAGTACTTC
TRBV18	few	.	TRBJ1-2	CASSPSGGEIKDYGYTF	TGTGCCAGCTCACCCTCCGGGGGGGAGATTAAGGACTATGGCTACACCTTC
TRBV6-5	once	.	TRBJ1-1	CASSYRRLDPNTEAFF	TGTGCCAGCAGTTACCGACGCTTAGACCCGAACACTGAAGCTTTCTTT
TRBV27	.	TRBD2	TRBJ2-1	CASSSNLNGLELNEQFF	TGTGCCAGCAGTTCAAACCTTAATGGACTAGAGCTAAATGAGCAGTTCTTC
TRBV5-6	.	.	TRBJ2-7	CASSLLGNRAYEQYF	TGTGCCAGCAGCTTGCTGGGAAACCGGGCCTACGAGCAGTACTTC
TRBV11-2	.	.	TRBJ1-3	CASRKDGGPGNTIYF	TGTGCCAGCAGGAAAGACGGGGGTCCTGGAAACACCATATATTTT
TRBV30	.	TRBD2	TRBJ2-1	CAWSAMLAGVGEQFF	TGTGCCTGGAGTGCTATGCTAGCGGGAGTCGGGGAGCAGTTCTTC
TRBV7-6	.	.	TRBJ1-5	CASSLQGRGNQPQHF	TGTGCCAGCAGCTTACAGGGAAGGGGTAATCAGCCCCAGCATTTT
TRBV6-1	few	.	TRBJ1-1	CASSEQTGGTEAFF	TGTGCCAGCAGTGAACAGACGGGGGGCACTGAAGCTTTCTTT
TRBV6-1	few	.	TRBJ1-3	CASSESAGTLAGNTIYF	TGTGCCAGCAGTGAATCTGCAGGGACCCTTGCTGGAAACACCATATATTTT
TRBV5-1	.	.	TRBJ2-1	CASSLFDSNEQFF	TGCGCCAGCAGCTTGTTCGATTCCAATGAGCAGTTCTTC
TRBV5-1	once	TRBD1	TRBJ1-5	CASSTADRGRPRNSNQPQHF	TGCGCCAGCAGCACCGCGGACAGGGGGCGACCTCGAAATAGCAATCAGCCCCAGCATTTT
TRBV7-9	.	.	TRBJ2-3	CASSFGAGGRTDTQYF	TGTGCCAGCAGCTTCGGGGCCGGGGGGCGAACAGATACGCAGTATTTT
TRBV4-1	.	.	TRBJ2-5	CASSQGGGRTNGETQYF	TGCGCCAGCAGCCAAGGGGGTGGCCGGACCAACGGGGAGACCCAGTACTTC
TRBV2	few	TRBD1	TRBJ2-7	CATKGGTGSLEQYF	TGTGCCACAAAAGGGGGGACAGGGTCTCTCGAGCAGTACTTC
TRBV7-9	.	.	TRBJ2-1	CASRLPYRLGNEQFF	TGTGCCAGCAGGCTGCCGTACCGGCTGGGCAATGAGCAGTTCTTC
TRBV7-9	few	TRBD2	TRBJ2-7	CASSLESGRKEEQYF	TGTGCCAGCAGCTTAGAAAGCGGGAGGAAAGAAGAGCAGTACTTC
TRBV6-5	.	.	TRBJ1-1	CASTTELNTEAFF	TGTGCCAGCACGACGGAGCTTAACACTGAAGCTTTCTTT